A single sample gave rise to the 24 T cell receptor beta chains below, sequenced in a study of T cells in Graves' hyperthyroidism and ophthalmopathy. RNA transcripts yielded amplified TCR beta CDR3 regions. The TCR CDR3 first-round RT-PCR relied on the HTBI primer set. TCRdb processed the multiplex PCR reads anew with MiXCR; each CDR3 protein has one entry. The sample has hundreds of thousands of distinct CDR3 sequences, about 15% seen once; the top ten hold roughly 10%. Sequencing input: blood. The receptors stem from a woman aged 18-29 years with Graves' hyperthyroidism.

This clonotype appeared a few times. The V gene is TRBV5-1, the J gene TRBJ1-6; weak D call: TRBD1 (6 bases). The CDR3 loop spans 17 amino acids. Trimming stripped 0 bases from V and 8 bases from J, with 18 bases between. Germline values: CDR1 SGHRS, CDR2 YFSETQ. This CDR3 reads CASSLVPVGGGDSPLHF. The CDR3 DNA is TGCGCCAGCAGCTTGGTCCCTGTGGGAGGGGGGGATTCACCCCTCCACTTT. The full variable domain, completed using reference TRBV5-1 and TRBJ1-6, is KAGVTQTPRYLIKTRGQQVTLSCSPISGHRSVSWYQQTPGQGLQFLFEYFSETQRNKGNFPGRFSGRQFSNSRSEMNVSTLELGDSALYLCASSLVPVGGGDSPLHFGNGTRLTVT.

The chain joins TRBV7-9 to TRBJ1-5; TRBD1 might be the D (5 bases). Trimming stripped 2 bases from V and 7 bases from J, with 12 bases between. CDR1 and CDR2 from the germline V gene are SEHNR and FQNEAQ (reference sequence). The CDR3 runs to 14 residues. The CDR3 protein is CASSLQGTNQPQHF. The CDR3 nucleotides are TGTGCCAGCAGCTTACAGGGAACGAACCAGCCCCAGCATTTT.

This clonotype was found a few times. This chain links TRBV6-5 with TRBJ2-6; D is ambiguous. The length of the CDR3 is 17 residues. The V end lost 3 bases, the J end lost 0 bases, and 12 bases lay between the germline ends. Per the germline V gene, CDR1 is MNHEY and CDR2 is SVGAGI. As DNA, the CDR3 is TGTGCCAGCAGTTATTTGTCAGTTCCCTCTGGGGCCAACGTCCTGACTTTC. Translating gives CASSYLSVPSGANVLTF.

This clonotype showed up just a few times. The chain combines TRBV7-9 with TRBJ2-5, with D perhaps matching TRBD1 (5 bases). The CDR3 totals 12 residues. Germline assignment: CDR1 SEHNR and CDR2 FQNEAQ (reference sequence). The V and J ends lost 5 bases and 5 bases respectively, with 9 bases between them. CDR3 in amino acids: CASSVKGETQYF. The CDR3 region has the DNA TGTGCCAGCAGCGTGAAGGGGGAGACCCAGTACTTC. The complete variable domain, with remaining parts taken from reference TRBV7-9 and TRBJ2-5, reads DTGVSQNPRHKITKRGQNVTFRCDPISEHNRLYWYRQTLGQGPEFLTYFQNEAQLEKSRLLSDRFSAERPKGSFSTLEIQRTEQGDSAMYLCASSVKGETQYFGPGTRLLVL.

There are many counts of this clonotype. V gene TRBV20-1 combines with J gene TRBJ2-7, with D possibly TRBD2 on 5 matching bases. Looked up from germline, CDR1 is DFQATT and CDR2 is SNEGSKA (reference sequence). The V gene lost 5 bases and the J gene lost 1 base, with 9 bases spanning the gap. This CDR3 comprises 12 residues. CDR3 region: CSASGGSYEQYF. The CDR3 region has the DNA TGCAGTGCTTCCGGAGGTTCCTACGAGCAGTACTTC.

On this clonotype: This could be a read error, since a much larger clone is one nucleotide away. Because it lacks the conserved phenylalanine or tryptophan at the end, this CDR3 is likely a read error. This chain's CDR3 is CASSRRVRNEQFI. The CDR3 coding sequence is TGTGCCAGCAGCCGTAGAGTTCGCAATGAGCAGTTCATC. V gene TRBV13 combines with J gene TRBJ2-1; D unclear. V lost 5 bases and J lost 6, with 11 bases in between. CDR1 is PRHDT and CDR2 is FYEKMQ in the germline V gene (reference sequence). The CDR3 consists of 13 residues.

This clonotype was recorded a few times. The J gene is TRBJ2-3, the V gene TRBV4-1, with TRBD2 identical over 8 bases. The germline CDR1 and CDR2 sequences are MGHRA and YSYEKL. J gave up 10 bases and V 0 bases, and 12 bases lay outside the gene matches. The CDR3 contains 16 residues. The CDR3, as DNA: TGCGCCAGCAGCCAAGAGGTCGGGAGGGCTAGGGGCCCGCAGTATTTT. Protein sequence: CASSQEVGRARGPQYF.

This clonotype was detected a few times. This chain uses TRBV13 with TRBJ2-1; TRBD2 matches at 9 bases. V lost 6 bases, J lost 0 bases, and 6 bases stayed unmatched. Germline values: CDR1 PRHDT, CDR2 FYEKMQ (reference sequence). The CDR3 is 16 amino acids. The CDR3 nucleotides read TGTGCCAGCAGTCGTAGCGGGAGCAGCTCCTACAATGAGCAGTTCTTC. This encodes CASSRSGSSSYNEQFF. Full variable domain (rest looked up from reference TRBV13 and TRBJ2-1): AAGVIQSPRHLIKEKRETATLKCYPIPRHDTVYWYQQGPGQDPQFLISFYEKMQSDKGSIPDRFSAQQFSDYHSELNMSSLELGDSALYFCASSRSGSSSYNEQFFGPGTRLTVL.

This clonotype was counted only a few times. The genes are TRBV19 and TRBJ1-1; D perhaps matches TRBD1 (5 bases). Trimming took 5 bases from V and 7 from J, leaving 23 bases between them. This CDR3 spans 16 amino acids. From germline, CDR1 is LNHDA and CDR2 SQIVND (reference sequence). As DNA, the CDR3 is TGTGCCAGTAGTGAGGGGATCTGGCAGAGAAGAAATGAAGCTTTCTTT. It encodes CASSEGIWQRRNEAFF.

This chain uses TRBV6-1 with TRBJ2-2, with TRBD1 identical over 8 bases. CDR3 size: 14 residues. CDR1 is MNHNS, CDR2 SASEGT, per germline. V dropped 6 bases and J dropped 5; count of bases not matched to a gene: 5. CDR3 in amino acids: CASRRDRITGELFF. The CDR3 DNA sequence: TGTGCCAGCAGACGGGACAGGATAACCGGGGAGCTGTTTTTT.

This rearrangement joins TRBV12-3 or TRBV12-4 to TRBJ1-4, with 11 positions matching TRBD1. V lost 6 bases, J lost 8 bases, and 5 bases stayed unmatched. The length of the CDR3 is 14 residues. The CDR3 loop is CASSRTGGGEKLFF. For the CDR3, the DNA is TGTGCCAGCAGCCGGACAGGGGGCGGGGAAAAACTGTTTTTT.

The chain links TRBV6-5 to TRBJ1-6, with a weak D call TRBD1 (5 bases). The germline V gene encodes CDR1 MNHEY and CDR2 SVGAGI. The CDR3 spans 16 residues. The V end was cut by 0 bases, the J end by 7 bases, with 13 bases between. CDR3 in amino acids: CASSYSRGGLNSPLHF. The CDR3 nucleotides read TGTGCCAGCAGTTACTCAAGGGGAGGCTTGAATTCACCCCTCCACTTT.

V gene TRBV9 combines with J gene TRBJ1-1, with a weak D call TRBD1 (5 bases). The CDR3 loop spans 16 amino acids. CDR1 and CDR2 from the germline V gene are SGDLS and YYNGEE. Trimming pared 0 bases from V and 4 bases from J, leaving 16 bases between. In nucleotides, the CDR3 is TGTGCCAGCAGCGTAGGTGGGGCAACCGGGAGCACTGAAGCTTTCTTT. This encodes CASSVGGATGSTEAFF.

This clonotype was found many times. The chain joins TRBV7-2 to TRBJ2-7, with D perhaps matching TRBD2 (7 bases). The CDR3 spans 14 residues. V shed 4 bases and J shed 7 bases, with 17 bases lying between them. CDR1 is SGHTA, CDR2 FQGNSA, per germline. Here the CDR3 reads CASSYGGGAGEQYF. For the CDR3, the DNA is TGTGCCAGCAGCTATGGGGGGGGGGCAGGGGAGCAGTACTTC.

This clonotype has at least ten counts. The chain has TRBV5-1 and TRBJ1-2, with D unresolved. V gave up 0 bases and J gave up 3 bases, with 21 bases separating them. From germline, CDR1 is SGHRS and CDR2 YFSETQ. The CDR3 loop spans 18 amino acids. CDR3 region: CASSLGVLEGGNDYGYTF. As DNA, the CDR3 is TGCGCCAGCAGCTTGGGGGTTCTCGAGGGCGGCAACGACTATGGCTACACCTTC.

This clonotype was picked up many times. V is TRBV27 and J is TRBJ2-1; 16 positions match TRBD2. Germline trimming cut 8 bases from V and 4 bases from J; bases unmatched to any gene: 11. The CDR3 loop spans 18 amino acids. Per the germline V gene, CDR1 is MNHEY and CDR2 is SMNVEV (reference sequence). The CDR3, as DNA: TGTGCCAGCTCTGGGACTAGCGGGAGGGCCTATGCGTACAATGAGCAGTTCTTC. Residues: CASSGTSGRAYAYNEQFF.

This clonotype was seen a few times. The gene calls are TRBV2 and TRBJ2-7; a possible D gene is TRBD1 (6 bases). This CDR3 has 14 residues. V gave up 2 bases and J gave up 3 bases, with 11 bases separating them. The germline CDR1 and CDR2 sequences are SNHLY and FYNNEI. The CDR3 nucleotides are TGTGCCAGCAGTGAATTTCAGGGGATCTACGAGCAGTACTTC. Protein product: CASSEFQGIYEQYF.

This clonotype was recorded at least ten times. The chain is built from TRBV6-2 or TRBV6-3 and TRBJ2-2; 8 bases are a match to TRBD1. CDR1 is MNHEY, CDR2 SVGEGT, per germline. The V segment lost 4 bases and the J segment 3 bases; nucleotides outside the gene matches: 13. This CDR3 is built from 18 residues. Written as DNA, the CDR3 is TGTGCCAGCAGTTGGCGCGGACAGGGCTCTTTCGACACCGGGGAGCTGTTTTTT. Protein product: CASSWRGQGSFDTGELFF.

The chain combines TRBV14 with TRBJ2-1; D may be TRBD2 (6 bases). The end of the DNA fits TRBJ2-7 better, so the J call may be wrong. The CDR3 is made up of 13 amino acids. The germline V gene encodes CDR1 SGHDN and CDR2 FVKESK. CDR3 in amino acids: CASSMGLYNEQYF. The CDR3 DNA reads TGTGCCAGCAGCATGGGACTGTACAATGAGCAGTACTTC.

The chain is built from TRBV15 and TRBJ1-2, with D unresolved. Germline values: CDR1 LNHNV, CDR2 YYDKDF (reference sequence). CDR3 length: 13 amino acids. V was trimmed by 0 bases and J by 4 bases, leaving 6 bases between them. The CDR3 is CATSRDQIYGYTF. DNA for the CDR3: TGTGCCACCAGCAGAGACCAGATCTATGGCTACACCTTC.

This clonotype was found many times. The chain is built from TRBV12-3 or TRBV12-4 and TRBJ1-5, with 9 bases lining up with TRBD1. V gave up 6 bases and J gave up 1 base; unmatched junction bases: 13. The CDR3 is 18 residues long. The CDR3 DNA reads TGTGCCAGCAGAATCACCTCCGCCGGACAGGGGAGCAATCAGCCCCAGCATTTT. Translation gives CASRITSAGQGSNQPQHF.

This clonotype appeared many times. The chain links TRBV29-1 to TRBJ2-1, with D unclear. Germline CDR1 reads SQVTM; CDR2 reads ANQGSEA. Trimming pared 2 bases from V and 8 bases from J, leaving 7 bases between. CDR3 size: 11 residues. The CDR3 DNA reads TGCAGCGTTGAAAGGCGATATGAGCAGTTCTTC. The encoded protein is CSVERRYEQFF.

J is TRBJ1-1 and V is TRBV10-3; D may be TRBD1 (6 bases). The germline V gene encodes CDR1 ENHRY and CDR2 SYGVKD. V lost 3 bases, J lost 8 bases, and 7 bases lay in between. The CDR3 consists of 11 residues. The CDR3 DNA sequence: TGTGCCATCAGTGATAGGGGGGAAGCTTTCTTT. This gives the protein CAISDRGEAFF.

This clonotype appeared a few times. A clone one base away is much larger, so this may be a read error. The chain employs TRBV11-2 and TRBJ2-7; D remains unclear. This CDR3 spans 14 amino acids. Germline lookup yields CDR1 SGHAT and CDR2 FQNNGV. In nucleotides, the CDR3 is TGTGCCAGCAGCATAGATCTCGCCTTCTACGAGCAGTACTTC. Encoded protein: CASSIDLAFYEQYF.